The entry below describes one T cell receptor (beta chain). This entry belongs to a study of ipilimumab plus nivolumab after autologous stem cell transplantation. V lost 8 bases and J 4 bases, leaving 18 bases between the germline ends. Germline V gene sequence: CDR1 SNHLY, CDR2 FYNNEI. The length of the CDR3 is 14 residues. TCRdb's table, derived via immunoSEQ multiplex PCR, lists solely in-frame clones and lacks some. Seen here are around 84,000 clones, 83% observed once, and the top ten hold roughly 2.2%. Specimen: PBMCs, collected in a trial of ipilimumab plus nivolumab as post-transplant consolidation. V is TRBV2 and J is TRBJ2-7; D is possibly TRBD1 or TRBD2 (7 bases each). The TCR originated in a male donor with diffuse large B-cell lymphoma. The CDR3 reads CASLRGRGTYEQYF. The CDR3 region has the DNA TGTGCCAGCTTGAGGGGGCGGGGGACTTACGAGCAGTACTTC.